This T cell receptor (beta chain) was retrieved from a study of cytomegalovirus exposure and HLA in healthy donors. Germline V gene lookup returns CDR1 MNHEY and CDR2 SVGAGI. CDR3 length: 14 residues. The ends were cut back, 0 bases at V and 2 bases at J, with 6 bases in the middle. PCR primers comprised 60 Vbeta and 13 Jbeta primers. Data came from immunoSEQ multiplex PCR; TCRdb stores just in-frame clones and leaves some out. The sample records about 130,000 clones, over 9.5% being singletons. This clone has at least ten counts. The V gene is TRBV6-5, the J gene TRBJ2-3; D is ambiguous. The receptor was derived from a woman aged 18 to 35 in good health and CMV-seropositive. What was sequenced was PBMCs. The chain's CDR3 is CASSYSALTDTQYF. The DNA of the CDR3 is TGTGCCAGCAGTTACTCTGCGCTCACAGATACGCAGTATTTT.